These 17 T cell receptor beta chains were all obtained from the same sample, sequenced in a study of CD8 T cells in Susac syndrome. Random-hexamer reverse transcription was applied to roughly 0.45 to 1 ug RNA. MiXCR was run by TCRdb on the immunoSEQ multiplex PCR reads, yielding one entry per CDR3 protein. Among approximately 230,000 distinct CDR3 sequences, 80% to 95% were seen once, and the ten largest hold 0.07% to 0.09%. Input material: CD4+ T cells from PBMCs. The receptors derive from a human donor with multiple sclerosis.

This chain joins TRBV5-4 and TRBJ2-2, with 8 bases fitting TRBD1. The CDR3 has 15 residues. Unmatched junction bases numbered 5, after V lost 3 bases and J lost 4 bases. CDR1 SGHNT and CDR2 YYREEE come from the germline V gene (reference sequence). The CDR3 loop is CASSWGQVRTGELFF. The CDR3 DNA reads TGTGCCAGCAGCTGGGGACAGGTTCGCACCGGGGAGCTGTTTTTT.

The V and J genes are TRBV3-1 and TRBJ2-3; TRBD2 agrees at 9 bases. The J segment lost 5 bases and the V segment lost 0 bases, leaving 0 bases of the junction unmatched. Germline CDR1 LGHDT, CDR2 YNNKEL (reference sequence). The CDR3 is 14 residues long. This chain's CDR3 is CASSQDSGGDTQYF. CDR3 coding DNA: TGTGCCAGCAGCCAAGATAGCGGGGGAGATACGCAGTATTTT.

The chain is built from TRBV6-1 and TRBJ1-1; the match to TRBD1 covers 9 bases. CDR3 length: 15 amino acids. Germline values: CDR1 MNHNS, CDR2 SASEGT. With V trimmed by 7 bases and J by 5 bases, 11 bases remained unmatched. This CDR3 reads CASNTDRGRWTEAFF. The CDR3 DNA follows: TGTGCCAGCAATACGGACAGGGGCCGATGGACTGAAGCTTTCTTT.

The J gene is TRBJ1-2, the V gene TRBV28; 7 positions agree with TRBD1. The CDR3 consists of 15 residues. Germline V lookup: CDR1 MDHEN, CDR2 SYDVKM. J lost 0 bases, V lost 5 bases, and 6 bases had no gene match. This chain's CDR3 is CASSKTGTANYGYTF. CDR3 sequence (DNA): TGTGCCAGCAGTAAGACAGGGACAGCTAACTATGGCTACACCTTC.

This clonotype was counted a single time. The gene calls are TRBV20-1 and TRBJ2-5, with D possibly TRBD1 on 6 matching bases. V was clipped by 0 bases and J by 5 bases, with 19 bases between them. Germline CDR1 reads DFQATT; CDR2 reads SNEGSKA (reference sequence). The CDR3 sequence is 16 residues long. As DNA, the CDR3 is TGCAGTGCTAGAGATAGGTCCCGGACAGTGGCGGAGACCCAGTACTTC. It is translated as CSARDRSRTVAETQYF.

V gene TRBV3-1 combines with J gene TRBJ2-3, with TRBD1 matching over 7 bases. Germline V lookup: CDR1 LGHDT, CDR2 YNNKEL (reference sequence). This CDR3 spans 14 amino acids. Losses at the gene ends were 3 bases for V and 4 bases for J; bases not matched to a gene: 4. As DNA, the CDR3 is TGTGCCAGCAGCCAGACAGGGTTAGCAGATACGCAGTATTTT. Its translation: CASSQTGLADTQYF.

The rearrangement joins TRBV5-1 to TRBJ2-1; either TRBD1 or TRBD2 may supply D (5 bases each). V lost 7 bases to trimming and J lost 8 bases, with 19 bases between them. From germline, CDR1 is SGHRS and CDR2 YFSETQ. This CDR3 has 14 amino acids. DNA for the CDR3: TGCGCCAGCTCGATTAGCCCAGGGCGGGATGAGCAGTTCTTC. Amino acids: CASSISPGRDEQFF. Filled out from reference TRBV5-1 and TRBJ2-1, the complete variable domain reads KAGVTQTPRYLIKTRGQQVTLSCSPISGHRSVSWYQQTPGQGLQFLFEYFSETQRNKGNFPGRFSGRQFSNSRSEMNVSTLELGDSALYLCASSISPGRDEQFFGPGTRLTVL.

CDR3 in DNA: TGTGCCAGCAGCTCATTAACGGACTACGAGCAGTACTTC. Translation: CASSSLTDYEQYF. The chain recombines TRBV11-3 with TRBJ2-7; unclear D gene. CDR3 length: 13 amino acids. Trimming left V 4 bases short and J 3 bases short, with 10 bases between. The germline V gene encodes CDR1 SGHNT and CDR2 YENEEA.

The rearrangement links TRBV6-1 to TRBJ2-1; 9 bases match TRBD2. The CDR3 sequence is 15 residues long. Unmatched junction bases numbered 9, after V lost 2 bases and J lost 10 bases. Germline values: CDR1 MNHNS, CDR2 SASEGT. CDR3 sequence: CASSERALAGTEQFF. The CDR3 nucleotides are TGTGCCAGCAGTGAAAGAGCGCTAGCGGGGACCGAGCAGTTCTTC.

The rearrangement links TRBV30 to TRBJ1-2; possible D gene TRBD1, 5 bases. V was pared by 8 bases and J by 2 bases, with 15 bases between. The CDR3 extends over 13 amino acids. The germline V gene has CDR1 GTSNPN and CDR2 SVGIG (reference sequence). CDR3 region: CAGGTPGNYGYTF. The DNA of the CDR3 is TGTGCCGGAGGGACTCCAGGAAACTATGGCTACACCTTC.

The V gene is TRBV5-1, the J gene TRBJ2-7, with D perhaps given as TRBD1 or TRBD2 (5 bases each). With 5 bases removed from V and 0 bases from J, the gap between germline ends came to 12 bases. CDR3 length: 14 amino acids. The germline CDR1 and CDR2 sequences are SGHRS and YFSETQ. In DNA form, the CDR3 reads TGCGCCAGCAGGGGGACGCTCCTCTCCTACGAGCAGTACTTC. Translating it yields CASRGTLLSYEQYF.

The chain couples TRBV20-1 to TRBJ2-2, with 10 positions matching TRBD2. V lost 5 bases, J lost 6 bases, and 9 bases stayed unmatched. CDR1 is DFQATT and CDR2 is SNEGSKA in the germline V gene (reference sequence). This CDR3 contains 15 residues. CDR3 nucleotides: TGCAGTGCTTGGAGCGGGGGGGCCATTTCCGGGGAGCTGTTTTTT. Residues: CSAWSGGAISGELFF.

The CDR3 loop reads CASSFKPSYEQYV. CDR3 nucleotides: TGTGCCAGCAGCTTCAAACCTTCCTACGAGCAGTACGTC. V gene TRBV6-2 or TRBV6-3 combines with J gene TRBJ2-7; D not resolved. V lost 6 bases to trimming and J lost 1 base, with 10 bases between them. Germline values: CDR1 MNHEY, CDR2 SVGEGT. This CDR3 has 13 residues.

The CDR3 protein is CASSLGDRALEPQHF. In DNA form, the CDR3 reads TGTGCCAGTAGTCTGGGGGACAGGGCTTTGGAGCCCCAGCATTTT. The chain couples TRBV19 to TRBJ1-5; 9 nucleotides agree with TRBD1. Germline V gene data show CDR1 as LNHDA and CDR2 as SQIVND (reference sequence). This CDR3 is built from 15 residues. The trim removed 5 bases at V and 8 bases at J, leaving 10 bases unmatched. The complete variable domain, with remaining parts taken from reference TRBV19 and TRBJ1-5, reads DGGITQSPKYLFRKEGQNVTLSCEQNLNHDAMYWYRQDPGQGLRLIYYSQIVNDFQKGDIAEGYSVSREKKESFPLTVTSAQKNPTAFYLCASSLGDRALEPQHFGDGTRLSIL.

J is TRBJ2-4 and V is TRBV7-2; 7 nucleotides agree with TRBD1. CDR1 is SGHTA, CDR2 FQGNSA, per germline. CDR3 length: 14 residues. Unmatched junction bases numbered 5, after V lost 5 bases and J lost 4 bases. The chain's CDR3 is CASSPDRWKNIQYF. DNA for the CDR3: TGTGCCAGCAGCCCGGACAGGTGGAAAAACATTCAGTACTTC. Complete variable domain (other parts from reference TRBV7-2 and TRBJ2-4): GAGVSQSPSNKVTEKGKDVELRCDPISGHTALYWYRQSLGQGLEFLIYFQGNSAPDKSGLPSDRFSAERTGGSVSTLTIQRTQQEDSAVYLCASSPDRWKNIQYFGAGTRLSVL.

The genes are TRBV6-4 and TRBJ2-6; perhaps TRBD2 as D (7 bases). Germline loops: CDR1 MRHNA, CDR2 SNTAGT. The ends were cut back, 1 base at V and 2 bases at J, with 18 bases in the middle. This CDR3 has 19 amino acids. CDR3: CASSDWGGARFTGANVLTF. DNA for the CDR3: TGTGCCAGCAGTGACTGGGGGGGCGCCCGTTTTACTGGGGCCAACGTCCTGACTTTC.

The rearrangement uses TRBV2 and TRBJ2-7; D unresolved. The CDR3 covers 10 residues. V lost 8 bases to trimming and J lost 1 base, with 3 bases between them. Germline CDR1 is SNHLY and CDR2 is FYNNEI. DNA for the CDR3: TGTGCCAGCCAGTCCTACGAGCAGTACGTC. Translating gives CASQSYEQYV.